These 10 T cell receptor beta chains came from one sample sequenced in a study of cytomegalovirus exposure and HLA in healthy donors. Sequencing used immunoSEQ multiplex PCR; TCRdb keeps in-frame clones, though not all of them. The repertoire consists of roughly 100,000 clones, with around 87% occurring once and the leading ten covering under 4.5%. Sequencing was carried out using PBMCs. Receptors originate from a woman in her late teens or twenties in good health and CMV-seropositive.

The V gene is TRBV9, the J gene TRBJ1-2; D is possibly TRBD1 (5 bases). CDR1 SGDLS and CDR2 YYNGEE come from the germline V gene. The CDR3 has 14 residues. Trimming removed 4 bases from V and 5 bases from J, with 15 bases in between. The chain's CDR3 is CASSKPTGQYGYTF. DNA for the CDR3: TGTGCCAGCAGCAAACCCACAGGACAATATGGCTACACCTTC.

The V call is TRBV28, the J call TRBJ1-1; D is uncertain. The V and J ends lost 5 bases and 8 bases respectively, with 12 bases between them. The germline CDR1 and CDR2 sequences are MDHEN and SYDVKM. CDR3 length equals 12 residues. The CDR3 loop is CASSIYVEEAFF. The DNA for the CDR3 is TGTGCCAGCAGTATCTACGTAGAGGAAGCTTTCTTT.

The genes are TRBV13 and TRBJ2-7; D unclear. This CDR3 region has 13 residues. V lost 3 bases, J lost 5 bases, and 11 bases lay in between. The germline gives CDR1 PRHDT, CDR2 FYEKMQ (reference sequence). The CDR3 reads CASSFRPRDEQYF. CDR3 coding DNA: TGTGCCAGCAGCTTTAGGCCCCGGGACGAGCAGTACTTC.

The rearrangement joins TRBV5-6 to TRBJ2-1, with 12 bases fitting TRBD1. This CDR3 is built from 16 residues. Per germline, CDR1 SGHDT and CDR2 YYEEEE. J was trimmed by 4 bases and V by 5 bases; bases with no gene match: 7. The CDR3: CASRSGTGGEYNEQFF. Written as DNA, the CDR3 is TGTGCCAGCAGATCCGGGACAGGGGGCGAATACAATGAGCAGTTCTTC. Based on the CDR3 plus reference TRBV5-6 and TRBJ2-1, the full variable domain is DAGVTQSPTHLIKTRGQQVTLRCSPKSGHDTVSWYQQALGQGPQFIFQYYEEEERQRGNFPDRFSGHQFPNYSSELNVNALLLGDSALYLCASRSGTGGEYNEQFFGPGTRLTVL.

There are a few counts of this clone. The DNA for the CDR3 is TGTGCCAGCAGGAGTCTTGGACAGGCCTACGAGCAGTACTTC. The encoded protein is CASRSLGQAYEQYF. This chain uses TRBV5-6 with TRBJ2-7; the match to TRBD1 covers 7 bases. Germline loops: CDR1 SGHDT, CDR2 YYEEEE. Trimming at V came to 5 bases and at J to 2 bases, leaving 7 bases not matched to a gene. This CDR3 is 14 amino acids long.

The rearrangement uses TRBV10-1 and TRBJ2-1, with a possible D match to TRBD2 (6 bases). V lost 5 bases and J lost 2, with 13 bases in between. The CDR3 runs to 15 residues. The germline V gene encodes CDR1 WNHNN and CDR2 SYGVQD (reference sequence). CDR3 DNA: TGCGCCAGCAGTTATTCGGGAGTGACCTACAATGAGCAGTTCTTC. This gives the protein CASSYSGVTYNEQFF.

Here the CDR3 DNA reads TGTGCCAGCAGCCGTTGGACAGGTAATAGCAATCAGCCCCAGCATTTT. Translated: CASSRWTGNSNQPQHF. This sequence joins TRBV28 and TRBJ1-5; 7 positions match TRBD1. Trimming took 6 bases from V and 0 from J; bases not matched to a gene: 8. CDR1 MDHEN and CDR2 SYDVKM come from the germline V gene. The CDR3 runs to 16 residues.

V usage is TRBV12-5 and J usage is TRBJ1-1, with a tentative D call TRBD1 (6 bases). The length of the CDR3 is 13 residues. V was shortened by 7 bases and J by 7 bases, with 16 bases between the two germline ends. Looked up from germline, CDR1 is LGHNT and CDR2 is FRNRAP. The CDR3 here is CASAPGGTLEAFF. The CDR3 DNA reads TGTGCTAGTGCCCCCGGGGGGACACTTGAAGCTTTCTTT.

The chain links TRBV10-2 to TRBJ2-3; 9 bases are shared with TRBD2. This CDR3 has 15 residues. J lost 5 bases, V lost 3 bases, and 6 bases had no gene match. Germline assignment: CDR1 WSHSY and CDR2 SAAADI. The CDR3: CASSEFAGGIDTQYF. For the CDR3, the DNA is TGCGCCAGCAGTGAATTCGCGGGAGGGATAGATACGCAGTATTTT.

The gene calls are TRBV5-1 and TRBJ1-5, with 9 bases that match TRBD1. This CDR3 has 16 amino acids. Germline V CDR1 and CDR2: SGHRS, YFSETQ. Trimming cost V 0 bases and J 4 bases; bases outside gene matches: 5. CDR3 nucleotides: TGCGCCAGCAGCTTGGCCGGGACAGGGAGTAATCAGCCCCAGCATTTT. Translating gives CASSLAGTGSNQPQHF.